This T cell receptor beta chain was captured by sequencing in a study of shared T cell receptors in the human thymus (dated by TCRdb to about 2021). For the wider study: The study examined how the human thymus generates shared, self-reactive T-cell receptor alpha chains.

The library was built by means of the immunoSEQ multiplex PCR assay. Held by TCRdb, this immuneACCESS table contains in-frame sequences only and omits some clones. Under half of the omission traces to an unresolved V gene where checked; the cause of the rest is unknown. The sample table contains about 380,000 clones; only one count was recorded for 95% of them. The ten largest clones add up to approximately 0.02% of the sample. Comments on this clone: Its binding antigen is unknown. Base qualities are missing; no much larger clone stands one base away.

The CDR3, from cysteine to phenylalanine, totals 15 residues. Of the read, only the CDR3 DNA is kept; its 45 bases are in frame from base 1. CDR1 and CDR2 were assigned from the germline V gene as MDHEN and SYDVKM. Trimming takes 5 bases off V and 0 bases off J; junction bases not matched to a gene: 7. The rearranged segments are TRBV28 and TRBJ2-7; 7 middle bases align to TRBD2. The sequence was collected from a human donor. Input material: thymocytes. In nucleotide form, the sequence is TGTGCCAGCAGTCCTTCGGGGGGTGTCTCCTACGAGCAGTACTTC. This codes for CASSPSGGVSYEQYF.